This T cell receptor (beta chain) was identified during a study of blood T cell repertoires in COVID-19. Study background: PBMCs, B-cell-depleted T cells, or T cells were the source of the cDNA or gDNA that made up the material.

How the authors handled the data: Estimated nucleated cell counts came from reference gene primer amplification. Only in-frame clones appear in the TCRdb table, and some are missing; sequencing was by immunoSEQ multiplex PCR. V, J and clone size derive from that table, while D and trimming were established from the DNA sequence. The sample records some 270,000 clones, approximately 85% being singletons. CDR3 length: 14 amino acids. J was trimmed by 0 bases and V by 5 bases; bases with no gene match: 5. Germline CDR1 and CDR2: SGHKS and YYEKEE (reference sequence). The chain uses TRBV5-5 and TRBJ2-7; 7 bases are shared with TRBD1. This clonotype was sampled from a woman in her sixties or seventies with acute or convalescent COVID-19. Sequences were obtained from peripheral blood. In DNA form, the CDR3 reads TGTGCCAGCAGGAGACAGGGATTCTCCTACGAGCAGTACTTC. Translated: CASRRQGFSYEQYF. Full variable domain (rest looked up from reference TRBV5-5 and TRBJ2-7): DAGVTQSPTHLIKTRGQQVTLRCSPISGHKSVSWYQQVLGQGPQFIFQYYEKEERGRGNFPDRFSARQFPNYSSELNVNALLLGDSALYLCASRRQGFSYEQYFGPGTRLTVT.